The 9 T cell receptor beta chains below come from one sample, sequenced in a study of T cells in Graves' hyperthyroidism and ophthalmopathy. What was amplified from RNA transcripts were TCR beta CDR3 regions. Using the HTBI primer set, a first-round RT-PCR was run on the TCR CDR3. TCRdb itself ran the multiplex PCR reads through MiXCR, one entry per CDR3 protein. The sample holds about 130,000 distinct CDR3 sequences, approximately 24% seen once. The sequencing sample was made of blood. The receptors stem from a woman between 50 and 59 years old with Graves' hyperthyroidism that later progressed to Graves' ophthalmopathy.

This rearrangement joins TRBV4-1 to TRBJ1-2, with 9 positions matching TRBD1. Per germline, CDR1 MGHRA and CDR2 YSYEKL. The CDR3 loop spans 15 amino acids. V was clipped by 3 bases and J by 3 bases; unmatched bases: 5. DNA for the CDR3: TGCGCCAGCAGCCAGGATCGGACAGGGGACTATGGCTACACCTTC. Protein sequence: CASSQDRTGDYGYTF.

This clonotype was counted many times. V gene TRBV20-1 combines with J gene TRBJ2-1, with 10 bases lining up with TRBD2. The CDR3 covers 15 residues. The germline V gene encodes CDR1 DFQATT and CDR2 SNEGSKA (reference sequence). Trimming took 5 bases from V and 2 from J; bases not matched to a gene: 6. The CDR3: CSAEISGRAYNEQFF. In DNA, the CDR3 is TGCAGTGCTGAGATCAGCGGGAGGGCCTACAATGAGCAGTTCTTC.

The table lists this clonotype with many counts. V usage is TRBV3-1 and J usage is TRBJ2-1, with D possibly being TRBD2 (5 bases). The ends were cut back, 1 base at V and 6 bases at J, with 7 bases in the middle. The germline V gene encodes CDR1 LGHDT and CDR2 YNNKEL (reference sequence). The CDR3 has 13 residues. CDR3 amino acids: CASSQVRGNEQFF. The CDR3 DNA sequence: TGTGCCAGCAGCCAAGTACGGGGCAATGAGCAGTTCTTC.

Notes on this clonotype: This clone may be a read error of a much larger clone one base away. The chain uses TRBV6-5 and TRBJ2-7; D remains ambiguous. Germline V CDR1 and CDR2: MNHEY, SVGAGI. The CDR3 runs to 13 residues. CDR3 in amino acids: CASSYSKGYGQYF. The CDR3 bases are TGTGCCAGCAGTTACTCGAAAGGGTACGGGCAGTACTTC.

There are many counts of this clonotype. This chain uses TRBV5-6 with TRBJ2-5; TRBD1 or TRBD2 may be the D gene (6 bases each). Germline CDR1 reads SGHDT; CDR2 reads YYEEEE. Trimming took 0 bases from V and 5 from J, leaving 20 bases between them. This CDR3 region has 17 residues. CDR3 nucleotide sequence: TGTGCCAGCAGCTTGGCGGGGGACAAGGGCGGTGAGGAGACCCAGTACTTC. Its protein is CASSLAGDKGGEETQYF. The variable domain in full, with the rest retrieved from reference TRBV5-6 and TRBJ2-5, is DAGVTQSPTHLIKTRGQQVTLRCSPKSGHDTVSWYQQALGQGPQFIFQYYEEEERQRGNFPDRFSGHQFPNYSSELNVNALLLGDSALYLCASSLAGDKGGEETQYFGPGTRLLVL.

The table lists this clonotype with many counts. The DNA for the CDR3 is TGTGCCAGCAGTTTCAGACGGATGAACACTGAAGCTTTCTTT. Protein: CASSFRRMNTEAFF. This sequence joins TRBV27 and TRBJ1-1; D is undetermined. The CDR3 is 14 amino acids. Deletions cut 3 bases from V and 0 bases from J, with 8 bases between. Germline V lookup: CDR1 MNHEY, CDR2 SMNVEV (reference sequence).

The rearrangement uses TRBV6-4 and TRBJ2-6; TRBD1 aligns across 9 bases. J was trimmed by 1 base and V by 6 bases; bases with no gene match: 4. This CDR3 is built from 16 residues. The germline gives CDR1 MRHNA, CDR2 SNTAGT. The CDR3 region is CASSPGTGSGANVLTF. DNA for the CDR3: TGTGCCAGCAGCCCCGGGACAGGGTCTGGGGCCAACGTCCTGACTTTC.

The chain links TRBV7-3 to TRBJ2-6, with D tentatively TRBD2 (6 bases). The CDR3 has 16 residues. Germline CDR1 is SGHTA and CDR2 is FQGTGA. Trimming took off 2 bases at V and 2 bases at J, with 10 bases between the two ends. CDR3 protein: CASSLRGGTGANVLTF. CDR3 coding DNA: TGTGCCAGCAGCTTACGTGGGGGGACTGGGGCCAACGTCCTGACTTTC.

For this clonotype: The junction shows a germline mismatch at one end, possibly a read error. This sequence joins TRBV27 and TRBJ1-5; weak D call: TRBD1 (5 bases). Germline CDR1 is MNHEY and CDR2 is SMNVEV (reference sequence). The CDR3 sequence is 14 residues long. CDR3 loop: CASWGGRSNQPRHF. DNA for the CDR3: TGTGCCAGTTGGGGGGGACGTAGCAATCAGCCCCGGCATTTT.